The rows below give T cell receptor beta chains drawn from one sample of a study of blood T cell repertoires in COVID-19. Data came from immunoSEQ multiplex PCR; TCRdb stores just in-frame clones and leaves some out. This sample has under 200,000 clones, with about 90% found just once. The sequenced material came from peripheral blood. The receptors derive from a middle-aged man with active or convalescent COVID-19. CDR3s include the opening cysteine and the closing phenylalanine or tryptophan. The order of the fields is J gene, D gene, V gene, CDR3 protein, CDR3 DNA. The D gene is left open where the match is weak.

>TRBJ1-1|NA|TRBV6-1
CASSERENTEAFF
TGTGCCAGCAGTGAGAGGGAGAACACTGAAGCTTTCTTT
>TRBJ2-2|TRBD1|TRBV29-1
CSAGQENTGELFF
TGCAGCGCGGGACAGGAGAACACCGGGGAGCTGTTTTTT
>TRBJ1-2|NA|TRBV5-1
CASSLVGSYGYTF
TGCGCCAGCAGCTTGGTCGGGTCTTATGGCTACACCTTC
>TRBJ2-7|NA|TRBV19
CASSFQGGPYEQYF
TGTGCCAGTAGTTTTCAAGGTGGGCCCTACGAGCAGTACTTC
>TRBJ2-1|TRBD1|TRBV7-9
CASREDREAYNEQFF
TGTGCCAGCAGAGAGGACAGGGAAGCCTACAATGAGCAGTTCTTC
>TRBJ1-4|NA|TRBV15
CATSRDKGANEKLFF
TGTGCCACCAGCAGAGACAAGGGAGCTAATGAAAAACTGTTTTTT
>TRBJ1-5|NA|TRBV28
CASSSHQGSNQPQHF
TGTGCCAGCAGTTCTCACCAGGGGAGCAATCAGCCCCAGCATTTT
>TRBJ2-3|NA|TRBV2
CATGQLASTDTQYF
TGTGCGACCGGACAGTTAGCTAGCACAGATACGCAGTATTTT
>TRBJ2-3|NA|TRBV19
CASSNGGTDTQYF
TGTGCCAGTAGTAATGGAGGCACAGATACGCAGTATTTT
>TRBJ1-6|NA|TRBV5-1
CASSPDGEVRAPLHF
TGCGCCAGCAGCCCCGACGGGGAAGTCCGGGCACCCCTCCACTTT